One and the same sample provided the 7 T cell receptor beta chains below, sequenced in a study of T cells after yellow fever vaccination. MiXCR, run by TCRdb on the 5' RACE reads, gives a single entry per CDR3 protein. The table lists approximately 600,000 distinct CDR3 sequences, about 12% of them singletons. The material was PBMCs, obtained on the day of the yellow fever booster vaccination. These TCRs come from a man aged 25-45 years who received the YFV17D yellow fever vaccine.

This chain joins TRBV5-1 and TRBJ2-7; D possibly corresponds to TRBD1 (6 bases). Germline loops: CDR1 SGHRS, CDR2 YFSETQ. This CDR3 has 16 amino acids. V lost 5 bases and J 0 bases, leaving 18 bases between the germline ends. The CDR3 DNA is TGCGCCAGCAGTCCCGGACAGATCCTCGACTCCTACGAGCAGTACTTC. It codes for CASSPGQILDSYEQYF.

The rearrangement uses TRBV7-2 and TRBJ1-3, with D possibly matching TRBD1 (6 bases). V lost 5 bases, J lost 6 bases, and 17 bases lay in between. The CDR3 length is 15 residues. Germline CDR1 is SGHTA and CDR2 is FQGNSA. The CDR3 bases are TGTGCCAGCAGCCGCCCCGGGACAATGGAAAACACCATATATTTT. Translation: CASSRPGTMENTIYF.

This clonotype was counted a few times. This chain links TRBV7-9 with TRBJ1-5; D ambiguous. The V gene lost 1 base and the J gene lost 6 bases, with 13 bases spanning the gap. CDR1 is SEHNR and CDR2 is FQNEAQ in the germline V gene (reference sequence). CDR3 length: 15 amino acids. CDR3 residues: CASSLGGGLLQPQHF. CDR3 in DNA: TGTGCCAGCAGCTTAGGCGGAGGGCTCCTTCAGCCCCAGCATTTT.

There are a few counts of this clonotype. J is TRBJ2-1 and V is TRBV20-1; D not certain. The CDR3 contains 13 residues. CDR1 is DFQATT, CDR2 SNEGSKA, per germline (reference sequence). Trimming removed 4 bases at V and 5 bases at J, with 12 bases between. CDR3 DNA sequence: TGCAGTGCTACCCCTCGGTCTCACAATGAGCAGTTCTTC. Protein sequence: CSATPRSHNEQFF.

This clonotype was detected many times. V and J are TRBV5-6 and TRBJ2-7; no firm D call. The CDR3 is 13 amino acids. V lost 6 bases and J lost 0, with 10 bases in between. Looked up from germline, CDR1 is SGHDT and CDR2 is YYEEEE. The CDR3: CASIAESSYEQYF. CDR3 sequence (DNA): TGTGCCAGCATCGCCGAAAGCTCCTACGAGCAGTACTTC.

The chain is built from TRBV7-2 and TRBJ2-1; TRBD2 aligns across 8 bases. Germline V gene data show CDR1 as SGHTA and CDR2 as FQGNSA. V lost 5 bases and J lost 8; bases outside the gene matches: 23. This CDR3 is 19 amino acids long. DNA for the CDR3: TGTGCCAGCAGCCTACCCCTAGGGACCGGGACTAGAGATCTGTATGAGCAGTTCTTC. Its translation is CASSLPLGTGTRDLYEQFF.

The chain combines TRBV29-1 with TRBJ2-3; the D gene is possibly TRBD2 (6 bases). CDR3 length: 14 amino acids. Germline V CDR1 and CDR2: SQVTM, ANQGSEA. V was cut by 3 bases and J by 6 bases, with 16 bases left in between. CDR3 nucleotide sequence: TGCAGCGTTGAGCGGAGGGCGAAGGGCGATACGCAGTATTTT. Translation: CSVERRAKGDTQYF.